The source of this TCR beta chain is a study of T cells after yellow fever vaccination. The CDR3 has 17 amino acids. With 0 bases clipped from V and 2 bases from J, the junction kept 9 bases outside the gene matches. CDR1 is SGHNT and CDR2 is YYREEE in the germline V gene (reference sequence). Whole-study findings and limits: Detected again after the booster were most primary-vaccination clones, at 96% CD4 and nearly 90% CD8. Although the secondary response was weaker, it peaked faster, at day 5 versus 15. Sorted repertoires could include abundant contaminating clonotypes from bulk cells.

This clonotype was found a few times. Antigen: not known. 5'RACE template switching added a universal primer site and UMIs to TCR cDNA. TCRdb itself ran the 5' RACE reads through MiXCR, one entry per CDR3 protein. The table has hundreds of thousands of distinct CDR3 sequences, about 17% seen once. Sequencing used PBMCs, obtained about 5 days after the first yellow fever vaccination. This chain connects TRBV5-4 to TRBJ2-3, with 7 bases identical to TRBD2. This TCR came from a man aged 18 to 30 who received the YFV17D yellow fever vaccine. This CDR3 reads CASSLATSAYFTDTQYF. For the CDR3, the DNA is TGTGCCAGCAGCTTGGCCACTAGCGCGTATTTCACAGATACGCAGTATTTT.